This T cell receptor beta chain is drawn from a study of response to subunit inactivated influenza vaccine. Study-wide points: The authors offered the suggestion that each seasonal influenza vaccination recruits few new T cells.

V lost 8 bases and J 3 bases, leaving 11 bases between the germline ends. The germline V gene has CDR1 DFQATT and CDR2 SNEGSKA (reference sequence). The CDR3 totals 11 residues. TCRdb processed the RT-PCR reads anew with MiXCR; each CDR3 protein has one entry. The sample includes about 700,000 distinct CDR3 sequences, around 13% of them seen just once. There are a few counts of this clonotype. Its antigen is not identified. The chain links TRBV20-1 to TRBJ2-7, with D possibly TRBD1 on 6 matching bases. The source is a man aged 50-60 years who received an inactivated influenza vaccine. The sample in question was PBMCs from blood, obtained 14 to 15 days before vaccination. The DNA of the CDR3 is TGCAGTACCAGGGGTTTCTACGAGCAGTACTTC. Its translation is CSTRGFYEQYF.